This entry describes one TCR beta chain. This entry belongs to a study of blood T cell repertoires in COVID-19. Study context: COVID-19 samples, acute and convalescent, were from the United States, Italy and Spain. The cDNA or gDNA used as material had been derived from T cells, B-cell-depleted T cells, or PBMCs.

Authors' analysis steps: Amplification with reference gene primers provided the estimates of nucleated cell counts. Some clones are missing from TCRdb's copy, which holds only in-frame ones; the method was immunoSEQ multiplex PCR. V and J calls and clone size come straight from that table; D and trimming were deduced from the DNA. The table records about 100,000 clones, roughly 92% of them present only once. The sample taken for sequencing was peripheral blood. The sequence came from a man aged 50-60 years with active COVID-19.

The CDR3 region is CASSETGGNTIYF. DNA of the CDR3: TGTGCCAGCAGTGAAACAGGTGGAAACACCATATATTTT. The genes are TRBV2 and TRBJ1-3; D might be TRBD1 (5 bases). V gave up 2 bases and J gave up 3 bases, with 5 bases separating them. The CDR3 extends over 13 amino acids. From germline, CDR1 is SNHLY and CDR2 FYNNEI.